This is a list of T cell receptor beta chains from one sample in a study of blood T cells in healthy people across ages. TCRdb called the 5' RACE reads again in MiXCR, with one record for every CDR3 protein. Of approximately 800,000 distinct CDR3 sequences listed, approximately 53% are singletons. Source material: blood. The receptors were gathered from an elderly man in good health. Each CDR3 is given with its conserved first and last residue. A D gene is named only where the DNA matches it firmly. Where a row states a size, it is once, few, many or the class of an expanded clone; other rows omit it.

>NA|TRBV7-2|TRBJ2-7|NA
CASSFTGGPYEQYF
TGTGCCAGCAGCTTTACAGGCGGACCCTACGAGCAGTACTTC
>NA|TRBV5-1|TRBJ2-3|few
CASSLVDSRTDTQYF
TGCGCCAGCAGCTTGGTGGACAGCCGCACAGATACGCAGTATTTT
>NA|TRBV28|TRBJ2-7|NA
CASSLPGVVYEQYF
TGTGCCAGCAGCCTCCCCGGGGTCGTCTACGAGCAGTACTTC
>NA|TRBV24-1|TRBJ2-2|NA
CATNGLNTGELFF
TGTGCCACCAATGGCCTGAACACCGGGGAGCTGTTTTTT
>TRBD1|TRBV7-3|TRBJ2-7|many
CASSPRQGYEQYF
TGTGCCAGCAGCCCCCGACAGGGCTACGAGCAGTACTTC
>NA|TRBV6-6|TRBJ2-6|few
CASSYGQSGANVLTF
TGTGCCAGCAGTTACGGGCAGTCTGGGGCCAACGTCCTGACTTTC
>TRBD2|TRBV7-6|TRBJ2-1|NA
CASSLFGSGTFYNEQFF
TGTGCCAGCAGCTTATTTGGTAGCGGGACCTTCTACAATGAGCAGTTCTTC
>NA|TRBV11-2|TRBJ2-7|many
CASSEPGLSSYEQYF
TGTGCCAGCAGCGAGCCGGGACTCAGCTCCTACGAGCAGTACTTC
>NA|TRBV2|TRBJ2-4|NA
CASSPTLLAKNIQYF
TGTGCCAGCAGTCCTACCCTTCTAGCCAAAAACATTCAGTACTTC
>TRBD1|TRBV2|TRBJ1-5|NA
CASSAGTGWNQPQHF
TGTGCCAGCAGTGCTGGGACAGGGTGGAATCAGCCCCAGCATTTT
>NA|TRBV12-3/TRBV12-4|TRBJ2-7|NA
CASSLTVEQYF
TGTGCCAGCAGTTTAACGGTCGAGCAGTACTTC
>NA|TRBV3-1|TRBJ2-7|NA
CASSQVLAESSYNEQYF
TGTGCCAGCAGCCAAGTGTTAGCGGAGAGCTCCTACAATGAGCAGTACTTC
>TRBD2|TRBV12-3/TRBV12-4|TRBJ2-1|NA
CALGGVAGSYNEQFF
TGTGCCCTCGGGGGGGTAGCGGGATCCTACAATGAGCAGTTCTTC
>TRBD1|TRBV28|TRBJ2-5|NA
CASSPSQDRVQETQYF
TGTGCCAGCAGTCCATCACAGGACAGGGTTCAAGAGACCCAGTACTTC
>NA|TRBV6-5|TRBJ2-1|NA
CASTLGAPTGEQFF
TGTGCCAGCACCCTAGGGGCCCCCACCGGAGAGCAGTTCTTC
>NA|TRBV24-1|TRBJ2-1|NA
CATSAGGTYNEQFF
TGTGCCACCAGTGCTGGGGGGACCTACAATGAGCAGTTCTTC
>TRBD2|TRBV2|TRBJ2-4|NA
CARAAPTSGRPVAKNIQYF
TGTGCCAGAGCTGCCCCGACTAGCGGGAGGCCAGTAGCCAAAAACATTCAGTACTTC
>NA|TRBV7-9|TRBJ1-2|NA
CASSPPTGVGGYTF
TGTGCCAGCAGCCCACCAACGGGGGTCGGCGGCTACACCTTC
>NA|TRBV5-1|TRBJ1-4|few
CASSTGFINEKLFF
TGCGCCAGCAGCACCGGATTTATAAATGAAAAACTGTTTTTT
>NA|TRBV3-1|TRBJ2-1|NA
CASSHGRAVGNEQFF
TGTGCCAGCAGCCACGGCAGGGCGGTCGGCAATGAGCAGTTCTTC
>NA|TRBV7-9|TRBJ2-1|NA
CASSLASPLNEQFF
TGTGCCAGCAGCTTGGCTAGCCCCCTCAATGAGCAGTTCTTC
>TRBD2|TRBV7-2|TRBJ2-1|NA
CASSFPSGGVPRNEQFF
TGTGCCAGCAGCTTTCCTAGCGGGGGGGTACCCAGGAATGAGCAGTTCTTC
>TRBD1|TRBV5-1|TRBJ2-7|NA
CASSSQPSTDRGYEQYF
TGCGCCAGCAGCTCGCAGCCAAGTACGGACAGGGGCTACGAGCAGTACTTC
>NA|TRBV21-1|TRBJ2-1|NA
CASSTGRDRGRTGYNEQFF
TGTGCCAGCAGCACTGGCCGGGACAGGGGGCGGACTGGCTACAATGAGCAGTTCTTC
>TRBD2|TRBV20-1|TRBJ2-3|NA
CRPTPSSGGTTDTQYF
TGCAGACCCACCCCCTCTAGCGGGGGAACCACAGATACACAGTATTTT
>TRBD2|TRBV3-1|TRBJ2-7|NA
CASRNGLAACEQYF
TGTGCCAGCAGAAACGGACTAGCGGCCTGCGAGCAGTACTTC